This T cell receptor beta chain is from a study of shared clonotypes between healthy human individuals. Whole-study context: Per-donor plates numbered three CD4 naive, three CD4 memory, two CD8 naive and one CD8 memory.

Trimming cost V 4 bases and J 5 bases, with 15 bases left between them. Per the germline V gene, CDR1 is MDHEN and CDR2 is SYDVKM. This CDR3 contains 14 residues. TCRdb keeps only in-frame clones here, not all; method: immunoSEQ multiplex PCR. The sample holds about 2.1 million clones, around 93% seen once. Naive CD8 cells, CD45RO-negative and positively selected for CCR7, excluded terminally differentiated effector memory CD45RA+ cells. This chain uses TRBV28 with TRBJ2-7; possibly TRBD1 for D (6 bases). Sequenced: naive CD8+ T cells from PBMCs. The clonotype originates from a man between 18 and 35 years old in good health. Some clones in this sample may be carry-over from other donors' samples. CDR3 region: CASSSYTGIHEQYF. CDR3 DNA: TGTGCCAGCAGTTCATATACAGGGATCCACGAGCAGTACTTC.